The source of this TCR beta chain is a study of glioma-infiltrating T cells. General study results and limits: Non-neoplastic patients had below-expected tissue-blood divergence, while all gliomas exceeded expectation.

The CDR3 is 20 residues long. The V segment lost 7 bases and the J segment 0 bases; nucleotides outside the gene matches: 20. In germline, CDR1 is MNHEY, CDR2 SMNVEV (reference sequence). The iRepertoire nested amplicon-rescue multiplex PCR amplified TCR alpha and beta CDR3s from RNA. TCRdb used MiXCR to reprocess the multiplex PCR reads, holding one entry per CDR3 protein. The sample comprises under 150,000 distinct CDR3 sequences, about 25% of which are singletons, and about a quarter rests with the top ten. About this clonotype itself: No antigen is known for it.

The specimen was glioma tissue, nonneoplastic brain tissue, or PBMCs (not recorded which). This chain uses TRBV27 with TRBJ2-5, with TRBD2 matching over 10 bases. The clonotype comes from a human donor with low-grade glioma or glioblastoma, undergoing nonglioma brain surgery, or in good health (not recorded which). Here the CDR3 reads CASTRRSSGGPRGDQETQYF. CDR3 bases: TGTGCCAGCACTAGGAGATCTAGCGGGGGCCCCCGGGGCGACCAAGAGACCCAGTACTTC.